Listed here are 10 T cell receptor beta chains from one sample, sequenced in a study of CD8+ T cells in alopecia areata. cDNA serving as the sequencing template came from extracted, reverse transcribed RNA. The method was immunoSEQ multiplex PCR; TCRdb's version includes in-frame clones alone and lacks a portion of them. The sample consists of about 99,000 clones, under 90% of them appearing once. Regarding treatment: oral pan-JAK inhibitor, 5-10 mg twice daily. The sequencing used CD8+ T cells sorted from blood, collected between weeks 30 and 35, from a patient treated with tofacitinib. These TCRs come from a human donor with alopecia areata.

The chain carries TRBV7-9 and TRBJ2-1; D not certain. Trimming took off 1 base at V and 8 bases at J, with 9 bases between the two ends. CDR1 and CDR2 from the germline V gene are SEHNR and FQNEAQ (reference sequence). CDR3 size: 13 residues. CDR3 sequence: CASSLGSIDEQFF. The CDR3 DNA reads as TGTGCCAGCAGCTTAGGGTCCATTGATGAGCAGTTCTTC.

This clone was recorded once. The V gene is TRBV29-1, the J gene TRBJ2-1; TRBD2 matches at 12 bases. The CDR3 runs 13 residues. Germline CDR1 SQVTM, CDR2 ANQGSEA. Unmatched junction bases numbered 3, after V lost 6 bases and J lost 6 bases. This CDR3 reads CSVLAGGSNEQFF. CDR3 sequence (DNA): TGCAGCGTACTAGCGGGAGGCAGCAATGAGCAGTTCTTC.

Of note for this clone: Other DNA variants within this sample encode the same CDR3. V usage is TRBV2 and J usage is TRBJ2-1; 8 bases are a match to TRBD2. The germline V gene has CDR1 SNHLY and CDR2 FYNNEI. The CDR3 runs to 17 residues. V shed 1 base, J shed 4 bases, and the junction held 9 bases outside the gene matches. The CDR3 spells CASSEEGRRGAYNEQFF. The CDR3 DNA reads as TGTGCCAGCAGTGAAGAGGGTCGGCGGGGGGCGTACAATGAGCAGTTCTTC.

The V call is TRBV7-9, the J call TRBJ2-6; D unclear. The CDR3 runs to 17 residues. The V end was cut by 0 bases, the J end by 0 bases, with 9 bases between. Germline loops: CDR1 SEHNR, CDR2 FQNEAQ (reference sequence). CDR3 amino acids: CASSLANWASGANVLTF. CDR3 coding DNA: TGTGCCAGCAGCTTAGCGAATTGGGCCTCTGGGGCCAACGTCCTGACTTTC.

The genes are TRBV5-1 and TRBJ2-5; D uncertain. V shed 0 bases and J shed 1 base, with 7 bases lying between them. The CDR3 is 14 amino acids. CDR1 SGHRS and CDR2 YFSETQ come from the germline V gene. The DNA for the CDR3 is TGCGCCAGCAGCTTGGACGGTATCCAAGAGACCCAGTACTTC. Amino acid sequence: CASSLDGIQETQYF.

The DNA for the CDR3 is TGCGCCAGCAGGACAGTCTACGAGCAGTACTTC. Translated, it gives CASRTVYEQYF. The gene calls are TRBV10-2 and TRBJ2-7, with D perhaps matching TRBD1 (5 bases). The V and J ends lost 6 bases and 3 bases respectively, with 6 bases between them. This CDR3 is built from 11 residues. Per germline, CDR1 WSHSY and CDR2 SAAADI.

The chain links TRBV5-1 to TRBJ2-4; 7 positions agree with TRBD1. CDR1 and CDR2 (germline): SGHRS, YFSETQ. The V gene end was trimmed by 4 bases and the J gene end by 0 bases; junction bases not matched to a gene: 10. The CDR3 runs to 17 residues. The DNA of the CDR3 is TGCGCCAGCAGCCCCATTCTACAGGGGATAGCCAAAAACATTCAGTACTTC. Translation gives CASSPILQGIAKNIQYF.

The chain joins TRBV7-9 to TRBJ2-3; 7 nucleotides match TRBD1. Germline assignment: CDR1 SEHNR and CDR2 FQNEAQ (reference sequence). CDR3 size: 14 residues. The J segment lost 0 bases and the V segment lost 8 bases, leaving 5 bases of the junction unmatched. The CDR3 bases are TGTGCCAGCGGGAAGGGGGCTAGCACAGATACGCAGTATTTT. Its translation is CASGKGASTDTQYF.

The sample holds one count of this clone. The chain is built from TRBV6-6 and TRBJ2-3, with 9 bases lining up with TRBD2. V was clipped by 2 bases and J by 4 bases; unmatched bases: 1. This CDR3 is built from 14 residues. The germline gives CDR1 MNHNY, CDR2 SVGAGI (reference sequence). In DNA form, the CDR3 reads TGTGCCAGCAGTTACGCGGGAGGGGCAGATACGCAGTATTTT. Its translation: CASSYAGGADTQYF.

The V gene is TRBV19, the J gene TRBJ2-3, with TRBD1 identical over 7 bases. The V and J ends lost 5 bases and 1 base, in that order; junction bases with no gene match: 3. The CDR3 runs to 14 residues. From germline, CDR1 is LNHDA and CDR2 SQIVND (reference sequence). CDR3 in DNA: TGTGCCAGTAGTCCAGGACAGGGCACAGATACGCAGTATTTT. Translated, it gives CASSPGQGTDTQYF.